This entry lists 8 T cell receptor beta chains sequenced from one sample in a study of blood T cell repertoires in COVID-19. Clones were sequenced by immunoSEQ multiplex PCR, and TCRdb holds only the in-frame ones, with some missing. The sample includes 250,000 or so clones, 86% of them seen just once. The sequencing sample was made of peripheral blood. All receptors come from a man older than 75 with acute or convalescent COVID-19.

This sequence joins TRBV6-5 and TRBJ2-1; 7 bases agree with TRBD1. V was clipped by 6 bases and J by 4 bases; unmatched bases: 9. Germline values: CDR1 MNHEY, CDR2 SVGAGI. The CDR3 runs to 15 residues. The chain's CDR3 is CASRDPGQLYNEQFF. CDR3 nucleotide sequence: TGTGCCAGCAGGGATCCGGGACAGTTATACAATGAGCAGTTCTTC.

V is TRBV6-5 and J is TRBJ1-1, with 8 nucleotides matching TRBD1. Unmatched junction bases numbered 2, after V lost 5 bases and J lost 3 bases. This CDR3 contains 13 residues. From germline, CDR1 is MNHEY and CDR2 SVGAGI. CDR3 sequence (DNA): TGTGCCAGCAGTAGGACAGGGTACACTGAAGCTTTCTTT. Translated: CASSRTGYTEAFF.

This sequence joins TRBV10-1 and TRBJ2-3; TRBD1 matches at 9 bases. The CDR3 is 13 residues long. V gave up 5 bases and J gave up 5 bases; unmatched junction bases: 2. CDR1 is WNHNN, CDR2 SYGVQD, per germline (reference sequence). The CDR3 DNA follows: TGCGCCAGCAGTACAGGGGGCTTAGATACGCAGTATTTT. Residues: CASSTGGLDTQYF.

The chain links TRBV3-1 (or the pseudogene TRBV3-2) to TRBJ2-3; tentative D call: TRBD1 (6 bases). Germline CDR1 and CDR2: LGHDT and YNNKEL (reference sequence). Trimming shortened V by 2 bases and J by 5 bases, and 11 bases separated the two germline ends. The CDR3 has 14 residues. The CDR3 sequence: CASSQTAGVDTQYF. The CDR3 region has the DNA TGTGCCAGCAGCCAAACCGCAGGGGTAGATACGCAGTATTTT.

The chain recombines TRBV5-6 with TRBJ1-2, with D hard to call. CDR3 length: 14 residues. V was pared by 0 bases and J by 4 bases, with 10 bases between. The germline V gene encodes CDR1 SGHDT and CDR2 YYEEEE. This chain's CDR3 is CASSLEEGIYGYTF. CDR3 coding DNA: TGTGCCAGCAGCTTGGAAGAGGGCATCTATGGCTACACCTTC.

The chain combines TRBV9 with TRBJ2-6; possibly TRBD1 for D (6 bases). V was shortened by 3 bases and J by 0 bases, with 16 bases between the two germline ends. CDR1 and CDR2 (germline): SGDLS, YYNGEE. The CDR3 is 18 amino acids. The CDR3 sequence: CASSEGSGQNSGANVLTF. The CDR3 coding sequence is TGTGCCAGCAGCGAGGGGTCGGGACAAAACTCTGGGGCCAACGTCCTGACTTTC. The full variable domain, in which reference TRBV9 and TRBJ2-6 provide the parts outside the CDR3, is DSGVTQTPKHLITATGQRVTLRCSPRSGDLSVYWYQQSLDQGLQFLIQYYNGEERAKGNILERFSAQQFPDLHSELNLSSLELGDSALYFCASSEGSGQNSGANVLTFGAGSRLTVL.

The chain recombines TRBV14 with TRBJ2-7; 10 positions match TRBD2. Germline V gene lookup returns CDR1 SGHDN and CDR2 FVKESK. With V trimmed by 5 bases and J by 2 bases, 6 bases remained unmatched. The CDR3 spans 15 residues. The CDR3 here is CASSWTSGPAYEQYF. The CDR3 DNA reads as TGTGCCAGCAGCTGGACTAGCGGCCCTGCCTACGAGCAGTACTTC.

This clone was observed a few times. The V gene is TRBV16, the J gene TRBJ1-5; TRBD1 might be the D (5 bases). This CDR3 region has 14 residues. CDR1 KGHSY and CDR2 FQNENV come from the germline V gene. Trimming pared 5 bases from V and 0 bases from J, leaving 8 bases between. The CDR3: CASSGGDSNQPQHF. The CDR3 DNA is TGTGCCAGCAGCGGGGGGGATAGCAATCAGCCCCAGCATTTT.